This entry describes one T cell receptor beta chain. What this receptor recognizes is not known. No much larger clonotype is one base removed from it; base qualities were not supplied. Library construction relied on the immunoSEQ multiplex PCR assay. In its TCRdb copy, this immuneACCESS table keeps in-frame sequences only and misses some clones. Where compared with another copy, unresolved V genes explain less than half of these, and the others have no known cause. This sample has tens of thousands of clones in its table, and about 91% of those were observed once. 0.27% of the sample is taken by the ten largest. This sample was taken from a study of technical replicates of blood from several donors (dated by TCRdb to 2016 to 2017). The cysteine opens and the phenylalanine closes a CDR3 of 18 amino acids. CDR3 DNA only is kept here, 54 bases in frame from base 1. V loses 2 bases at its end and J loses 4 bases; junction bases beyond the gene matches: 14. From the germline V gene, CDR1 is SGDLS and CDR2 is YYNGEE.

Rearrangement joined TRBV9 to TRBJ1-3, with 8 bases matching TRBD1. Input material: T cells isolated from PBMCs. The TCR sequence derives from a human donor in good health. The base sequence is TGTGCCAGCAGCGTGGACCCGGACAGGGATAGGTCCGGAAACACCATATATTTT. This codes for CASSVDPDRDRSGNTIYF. With all but the CDR3 taken from the reference TRBV9 and TRBJ1-3 genes, the full variable domain is: DSGVTQTPKHLITATGQRVTLRCSPRSGDLSVYWYQQSLDQGLQFLIQYYNGEERAKGNILERFSAQQFPDLHSELNLSSLELGDSALYFCASSVDPDRDRSGNTIYFGEGSWLTVV.